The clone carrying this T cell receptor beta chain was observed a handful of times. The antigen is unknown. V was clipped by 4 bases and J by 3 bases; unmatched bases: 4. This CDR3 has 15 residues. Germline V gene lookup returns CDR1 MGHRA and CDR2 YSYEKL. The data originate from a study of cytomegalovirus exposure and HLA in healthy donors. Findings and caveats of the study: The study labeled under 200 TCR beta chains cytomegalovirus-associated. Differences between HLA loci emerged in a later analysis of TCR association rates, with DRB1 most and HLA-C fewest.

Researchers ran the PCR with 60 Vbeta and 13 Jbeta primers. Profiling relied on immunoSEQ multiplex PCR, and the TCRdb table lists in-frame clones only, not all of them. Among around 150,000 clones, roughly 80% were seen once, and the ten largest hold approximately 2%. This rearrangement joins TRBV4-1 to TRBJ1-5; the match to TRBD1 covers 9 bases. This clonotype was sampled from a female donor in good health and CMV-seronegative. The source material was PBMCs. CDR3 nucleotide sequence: TGCGCCAGCAGCCCGGGACAGGGCCTCAATCAGCCCCAGCATTTT. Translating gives CASSPGQGLNQPQHF.